The clone carrying this TCR beta chain has just a few counts. Its antigen is not identified. Each of the CD4+ naive, central memory, regulatory and stem cell-like memory populations was sorted via CD45RO/CCR7/CD25/CD127/CD95/CD27. This entry comes from a study of beta chain features in type 1 diabetes. About the study: In age, gender and cell yields, patients were similar to healthy donors.

General study results and limits: TCRB CDR3s from Type 1 diabetes patients were moderately but significantly shorter in all four CD4+ subsets.

Trimming took 2 bases from V and 0 from J; bases not matched to a gene: 12. Germline V gene lookup returns CDR1 SEHNR and CDR2 FQNEAQ (reference sequence). The CDR3 is 18 residues long. cDNA synthesis used the whole RNA isolate, giving expressed TCRB sequences. TCRdb's copy holds only in-frame clones and misses some; the assay was immunoSEQ multiplex PCR. The table lists about 140,000 clones, 6.9% of them singletons. The sequence came from a woman aged 25 to 39 in good health. Sequencing was performed on central memory CD4+ T cells from blood. This rearrangement joins TRBV7-9 to TRBJ1-1; 7 bases line up with TRBD1. Here the CDR3 DNA reads TGTGCCAGCAGCTTACCACCGGGACAGTCCTTCATGAACACTGAAGCTTTCTTT. Amino acid sequence: CASSLPPGQSFMNTEAFF.